What follows describes a single T cell receptor beta chain. Its antigen is not identified. Compared with germline, one end of the junction differs, possibly owing to a read error. This sample is drawn from a study of T cells in Graves' hyperthyroidism and ophthalmopathy. Study-wide points: Model output signaled ophthalmopathy a median about 6.3 months ahead of onset. Most thyroid clonotypes expanded above 0.001 were also detected in blood.

RNA transcripts served as the template for amplifying TCR beta CDR3 regions. The primer set for the first-round RT-PCR of the TCR CDR3 was HTBI. MiXCR, run by TCRdb on the multiplex PCR reads, gives a single entry per CDR3 protein. The table includes roughly 580,000 distinct CDR3 sequences, about 45% detected once. The receptor was derived from a woman between 18 and 29 years old with Graves' hyperthyroidism. Material for sequencing was peripheral blood or thyroid tissue (not recorded which).

The CDR3 coding sequence is TGCGCCAGCAGCTTGTTCACGGGACGTTCCTACGAGCAGTACTTC. Translating gives CASSLFTGRSYEQYF. The V gene is TRBV7-9, the J gene TRBJ2-7; the D gene could be TRBD1 or TRBD2 (5 bases each). The CDR3 spans 15 residues. Germline-derived CDR1 and CDR2 are SEHNR and FQNEAQ (reference sequence).